This passage covers 32 T cell receptor beta chains from one sample sequenced in a study of blood T cells in healthy people across ages. Using a J-beta primer mix together with a sample-barcoded 5' primer, a second PCR was run for about 6 to 12 cycles. TCRdb recomputed calls from the 5' RACE reads with MiXCR, one row per CDR3 protein. Seen here are hundreds of thousands of distinct CDR3 sequences, about a third observed once, and the top ten hold approximately 15%. The sequencing input was blood. Source of these receptors: a woman older than 75 in good health.

This clonotype was counted between two and nine times. A single base separates this from a much larger clone, so it may be a read error. J is TRBJ2-7 and V is TRBV5-6, with D possibly being TRBD1 (6 bases). Trimming removed 4 bases from V and 8 bases from J, with 19 bases in between. Germline V CDR1 and CDR2: SGHDT, YYEEEE. There are 14 residues in the CDR3. The CDR3, as DNA: TGTGCCAGCAGCAGGACCAAACAGGGTAACAAGCAGTACTTC. Its translation is CASSRTKQGNKQYF.

About this clonotype itself: With a much larger clone just one base away, this may be a read error. The genes are TRBV6-2 or TRBV6-3 and TRBJ1-4, with 7 bases identical to TRBD1. In germline, CDR1 is MNHEY, CDR2 SVGEGT. The CDR3 sequence is 13 residues long. With V trimmed by 6 bases and J by 4 bases, 2 bases remained unmatched. The chain's CDR3 is CASRGQLNEKLFF. The CDR3 region has the DNA TGTGCCAGCAGGGGACAGCTTAATGAAAAACTGTTTTTT.

V gene TRBV7-2 combines with J gene TRBJ1-2; maybe TRBD1 (5 bases). V lost 4 bases and J lost 7, with 13 bases in between. The CDR3 extends over 13 amino acids. The germline CDR1 and CDR2 sequences are SGHTA and FQGNSA. Here the CDR3 DNA reads TGTGCCAGCAGCTCCGGGACGCCTAGTGGCTACACCTTC. Encoded protein: CASSSGTPSGYTF.

This chain joins TRBV3-1 and TRBJ1-1, with TRBD1 matching 11 bases. Looked up from germline, CDR1 is LGHDT and CDR2 is YNNKEL (reference sequence). V dropped 1 base and J dropped 4; count of bases not matched to a gene: 11. The CDR3 contains 18 residues. The CDR3 DNA follows: TGTGCCAGCAGCCAAGTACCCATGGACAGGGGGCGGATCACTGAAGCTTTCTTT. Amino acid sequence: CASSQVPMDRGRITEAFF.

This clonotype was seen repeatedly, ten times or more. The CDR3 loop is CASSLFAGGSYEQYF. The DNA of the CDR3 is TGTGCCAGCAGTTTATTTGCGGGGGGTTCCTACGAGCAGTACTTC. This chain connects TRBV28 to TRBJ2-7, with 8 bases identical to TRBD2. This CDR3 region has 15 residues. The V and J ends lost 1 base and 1 base, in that order; junction bases with no gene match: 3. In germline, CDR1 is MDHEN, CDR2 SYDVKM.

Remarks on this clonotype: This could be a read error, since a much larger clone is one nucleotide away. The CDR3 here is CASSPKSNSSLHF. CDR3 DNA: TGTGCCAGCAGCCCCAAAAGTAATTCATCCCTCCACTTT. This chain uses TRBV7-2 with TRBJ1-6, with no clear D. This CDR3 is 13 amino acids long. Germline CDR1 is SGHTA and CDR2 is FQGNSA.

This clonotype showed up many times. This chain links TRBV20-1 with TRBJ2-1; unclear D gene. This CDR3 region has 16 residues. From germline, CDR1 is DFQATT and CDR2 SNEGSKA (reference sequence). V lost 1 base to trimming and J lost 0 bases, with 13 bases between them. The CDR3 reads CSARGDSFSSYNEQFF. DNA for the CDR3: TGCAGTGCTAGAGGCGACTCTTTCAGCTCCTACAATGAGCAGTTCTTC.

The J gene is TRBJ2-3, the V gene TRBV29-1; 8 bases are a match to TRBD1. The CDR3 runs 14 residues. V lost 2 bases to trimming and J lost 1 base; unmatched junction nucleotides: 2. Germline CDR1 SQVTM, CDR2 ANQGSEA. CDR3 sequence: CSVEMGQGTDTQYF. CDR3 nucleotide sequence: TGCAGCGTTGAAATGGGACAGGGCACAGATACGCAGTATTTT.

This clonotype was found many times. V gene TRBV5-1 combines with J gene TRBJ2-7; 8 nucleotides agree with TRBD2. The J segment lost 6 bases and the V segment lost 4 bases, leaving 9 bases of the junction unmatched. This CDR3 has 14 residues. Germline values: CDR1 SGHRS, CDR2 YFSETQ. The CDR3 spells CASSPGGEPTEQYF. The DNA of the CDR3 is TGCGCCAGCAGCCCGGGAGGGGAACCGACCGAGCAGTACTTC.

About this clonotype itself: At one boundary the junction diverges from the germline segment, which might be a read error. The chain has TRBV12-3 or TRBV12-4 and TRBJ2-3, with TRBD2 identical over 7 bases. CDR3 length: 14 residues. The CDR3 DNA sequence: TGTGCCAGCAGATTCGGGGGGAGCGCAGATTCGCAGTATTTT. Protein product: CASRFGGSADSQYF.

This clonotype was observed many times. The CDR3: CASSSTPGMNEKLFF. Here the CDR3 DNA reads TGTGCCAGCAGCTCAACCCCGGGCATGAATGAAAAACTGTTTTTT. The chain couples TRBV7-2 to TRBJ1-4; no reliable D call. The length of the CDR3 is 15 residues. Germline V CDR1 and CDR2: SGHTA, FQGNSA. The germline V and J ends were trimmed by 4 bases and 5 bases, with 14 bases remaining between them.

There are a few counts of this clonotype. The chain links TRBV5-1 to TRBJ2-1; the D is unclear. Trimming took off 3 bases at V and 2 bases at J, with 9 bases between the two ends. Germline CDR1 is SGHRS and CDR2 is YFSETQ. The length of the CDR3 is 14 residues. The chain's CDR3 is CASSSTTTYNEQFF. CDR3 nucleotides: TGCGCCAGCAGCTCCACGACGACCTACAATGAGCAGTTCTTC.

V usage is TRBV7-9 and J usage is TRBJ2-4, with 7 bases that match TRBD1. The DNA end favors TRBJ2-7, so the J call may be wrong. CDR1 is SEHNR and CDR2 is FQNEAQ in the germline V gene (reference sequence). The CDR3 has 15 amino acids. The CDR3 DNA is TGTGCCAGCAGCCCCGACCGGGACAGCCCCTACGAGCAGTACTTC. Its translation: CASSPDRDSPYEQYF.

Comments on this clonotype: Being one base from a much bigger clone, this may be a read error. This rearrangement joins TRBV2 to TRBJ2-5, with 11 bases aligning to TRBD2. Trimming took 9 bases from V and 11 from J; bases not matched to a gene: 14. The germline CDR1 and CDR2 sequences are SNHLY and FYNNEI. The CDR3 loop spans 14 amino acids. The CDR3 bases are TGTGCCAGTCTACCGGGACTAGCGGACAATGAGCAGTACTTC. Amino acid sequence: CASLPGLADNEQYF.

At least ten counts were recorded for this clonotype. This chain joins TRBV27 and TRBJ1-2, with TRBD1 identical over 8 bases. The V segment lost 5 bases and the J segment 3 bases; nucleotides outside the gene matches: 5. Germline values: CDR1 MNHEY, CDR2 SMNVEV (reference sequence). The length of the CDR3 is 14 residues. The CDR3 reads CASSIRGRDYGYTF. For the CDR3, the DNA is TGTGCCAGCAGTATCAGGGGGCGCGACTATGGCTACACCTTC.

This clonotype was seen more than once but under ten times. V gene TRBV5-1 combines with J gene TRBJ1-3; TRBD1 matches 9 bases. Trimming cost V 3 bases and J 0 bases; bases outside gene matches: 4. CDR3 length: 16 residues. Germline V gene sequence: CDR1 SGHRS, CDR2 YFSETQ. The CDR3 loop reads CASSSGTGNSGNTIYF. The CDR3 region has the DNA TGCGCCAGCAGCTCCGGGACAGGGAACTCTGGAAACACCATATATTTT.

This clonotype appeared a single time. A much more abundant neighbour one base away suggests this may be a read error. The V call is TRBV27, the J call TRBJ1-5; 8 bases fit TRBD1. Per the germline V gene, CDR1 is MNHEY and CDR2 is SMNVEV (reference sequence). The CDR3 contains 15 residues. The CDR3 is CASRVGGTGNQSQHF. Here the CDR3 DNA reads TGTGCCAGCAGGGTCGGGGGGACAGGCAATCAGTCCCAGCATTTT.

This clonotype was observed a handful of times. V and J are TRBV18 and TRBJ1-4; maybe TRBD1 (6 bases). V lost 4 bases and J lost 8, with 20 bases in between. CDR3 length equals 16 residues. Germline CDR1 and CDR2: KGHSH and LQKENI. CDR3 residues: CASSQEQQGLEEKLFF. Here the CDR3 DNA reads TGTGCCAGCTCACAAGAACAACAGGGACTGGAGGAAAAACTGTTTTTT.

This clonotype was counted at least ten times. Possible read error: a much larger clone is one base away. The chain combines TRBV20-1 with TRBJ2-5; perhaps TRBD1 as D (5 bases). Germline V gene data show CDR1 as DFQATT and CDR2 as SNEGSKA (reference sequence). The CDR3 has 12 amino acids. CDR3 in amino acids: CRARAGFETQYF. The CDR3 DNA follows: TGCAGGGCTAGAGCAGGGTTCGAGACCCAGTACTTC.

This clonotype was seen a few times. The chain is built from TRBV9 and TRBJ2-5; D remains unclear. V was trimmed by 0 bases and J by 3 bases, leaving 6 bases between them. CDR3 length: 13 residues. Germline assignment: CDR1 SGDLS and CDR2 YYNGEE. CDR3 in amino acids: CASSVDPEETQYF. CDR3 nucleotide sequence: TGTGCCAGCAGCGTAGATCCAGAAGAGACCCAGTACTTC.

Many counts were recorded for this clonotype. The chain uses TRBV6-1 and TRBJ2-3, with D maybe TRBD1 (6 bases). Germline V lookup: CDR1 MNHNS, CDR2 SASEGT. CDR3 length: 15 amino acids. V gave up 2 bases and J gave up 4 bases, with 13 bases separating them. CDR3 in amino acids: CASSETVRGPDTQYF. CDR3 in DNA: TGTGCCAGCAGTGAAACGGTCAGGGGCCCAGATACGCAGTATTTT.

The rearrangement links TRBV20-1 to TRBJ1-1, with D maybe TRBD1 (5 bases). The CDR3 has 15 amino acids. The V end lost 0 bases, the J end lost 4 bases, and 15 bases lay between the germline ends. CDR1 and CDR2 from the germline V gene are DFQATT and SNEGSKA (reference sequence). CDR3 in amino acids: CSARDQRDRFTEAFF. The CDR3, as DNA: TGCAGTGCTAGAGATCAAAGGGACCGATTCACTGAAGCTTTCTTT.

This clonotype was counted many times. The chain employs TRBV20-1 and TRBJ2-7, with 8 bases aligning to TRBD1. CDR3 length equals 14 residues. Per the germline V gene, CDR1 is DFQATT and CDR2 is SNEGSKA (reference sequence). V shed 0 bases, J shed 2 bases, and the junction held 3 bases outside the gene matches. CDR3: CSARDRTGPYEQYF. CDR3 in DNA: TGCAGTGCTAGAGATAGGACAGGGCCCTACGAGCAGTACTTC.

This clonotype has a count of ten or more. V gene TRBV7-2 combines with J gene TRBJ2-7; D not certain. The CDR3 length is 13 residues. The germline V gene encodes CDR1 SGHTA and CDR2 FQGNSA. Trimming stripped 2 bases from V and 0 bases from J, with 5 bases between. CDR3 residues: CASSLMSSYEQYF. Here the CDR3 DNA reads TGTGCCAGCAGCTTAATGTCCTCCTACGAGCAGTACTTC.

With regard to this clonotype: It may be a read error: a sequence one base away is much more abundant. The chain carries TRBV2 and TRBJ2-7; D is unclear. CDR1 and CDR2 from the germline V gene are SNHLY and FYNNEI. The CDR3 has 16 amino acids. The CDR3 coding sequence is TGTGCCAACAGTGAAGATTTTGGGGTGAGCTCCTACGAGCAGTACTTC. This translates into CANSEDFGVSSYEQYF.

This clonotype was detected only a few times. A much larger clone lies one base from this, so it may be a read error. This chain links TRBV28 with TRBJ2-1; 7 bases match TRBD1. Per the germline V gene, CDR1 is MDHEN and CDR2 is SYDVKM. This CDR3 spans 15 amino acids. Trimming cost V 6 bases and J 2 bases; bases outside gene matches: 7. CDR3: CASSLQGCPYNEQFF. CDR3 sequence (DNA): TGTGCCAGCAGCTTACAGGGGTGCCCCTACAATGAGCAGTTCTTC.

The V call is TRBV6-6, the J call TRBJ2-7; the D gene is possibly TRBD1 (6 bases). Germline values: CDR1 MNHNY, CDR2 SVGAGI (reference sequence). V lost 7 bases and J 3 bases, leaving 16 bases between the germline ends. The length of the CDR3 is 14 residues. The chain's CDR3 is CASMWTAEIYEQYF. As DNA, the CDR3 is TGTGCCAGCATGTGGACAGCAGAAATCTACGAGCAGTACTTC.

In its sample, this clonotype was seen many times. The chain employs TRBV27 and TRBJ2-3, with D possibly being TRBD1 (6 bases). Trimming pared 3 bases from V and 0 bases from J, leaving 16 bases between. The CDR3 contains 17 residues. Germline V gene data show CDR1 as MNHEY and CDR2 as SMNVEV (reference sequence). The CDR3 reads CASSFLTGRSSTDTQYF. DNA for the CDR3: TGTGCCAGCAGTTTCTTAACAGGGAGATCTAGCACAGATACGCAGTATTTT.

As concerns this clonotype: A much larger clone differs from this one at a single base, so this may be a read error. CDR3 bases: TGTCCCAGCAGTTACTGGACAGGGGGCGTCGGCACCGGGGAGCTGTTTTTT. Translated: CPSSYWTGGVGTGELFF. The chain employs TRBV6-2 or TRBV6-3 and TRBJ2-2; 11 bases fit TRBD1. The CDR3 is 17 residues long. The germline V gene has CDR1 MNHEY and CDR2 SVGEGT.

Turning to this clonotype: This could be a read error, since a much larger clone is one nucleotide away. V and J are TRBV20-1 and TRBJ1-2, with D unclear. The CDR3 loop spans 11 amino acids. The V gene's germline CDR1 is DFQATT and CDR2 SNEGSKA (reference sequence). V shed 8 bases and J shed 5 bases, with 12 bases lying between them. The CDR3 DNA reads as TGCAGTCCTAAAGGGATATATGGCTACACCTTC. Residues: CSPKGIYGYTF.

The genes are TRBV3-1 and TRBJ1-2; 7 nucleotides line up with TRBD1. There are 14 residues in the CDR3. Germline V gives CDR1 LGHDT, CDR2 YNNKEL (reference sequence). J lost 8 bases, V lost 1 base, and 7 bases had no gene match. The CDR3 here is CASSQATGVEGYTF. Here the CDR3 DNA reads TGTGCCAGCAGCCAAGCCACAGGGGTAGAGGGCTACACCTTC.

This clonotype occurred once. A read error may be the cause here, since a much bigger clone is one base away. The chain couples TRBV6-5 to TRBJ2-3; the D call may be TRBD1 or TRBD2 (5 bases each). Trimming cost V 6 bases and J 8 bases, with 18 bases left between them. CDR1 is MNHEY, CDR2 SVGAGI, per germline. The CDR3 has 14 residues. The CDR3 here is CASSLGRDAGTQYF. CDR3 in DNA: TGTGCCAGCAGCTTAGGCAGGGACGCAGGTACGCAGTATTTT.